This T cell receptor beta chain was sequenced in a study of vaccination and CD4 T cells after COVID-19. At the level of the study: Two-dose vaccination with either BNT162b2 or mRNA-1273 was given to participants. Overlapping spike pools from SARS-CoV-2 and HCoV-NL63, HCoV-OC43 and HCoV-229E served as culture stimuli. Every culture used as a control got a CEFX pool, an HIV-1 Nef pool, or no peptide.

Study observations and caveats: Spike mono-reactivity held for 304 of 307 vaccine-specific clones in convalescent patients.

Germline V lookup: CDR1 ENHRY, CDR2 SYGVKD. The V and J ends lost 6 bases and 4 bases respectively, with 18 bases between them. The CDR3 consists of 15 residues. Cultured CD4+ T cell DNA was sequenced using the Oncomine TCR Beta short-read assay. TCRdb recomputed calls from the PCR reads with MiXCR, one row per CDR3 protein. The sample contains fewer than 15,000 distinct CDR3 sequences, 25% to 35% of which appear only once. Points on this clonotype: Its antigen is not identified.

Documented treatment: approximately 10-day PBMC culture with coronavirus spike peptide pools or control peptides (ViraFEST assay). The source was CD4+ T cells from blood, cultured in vitro, collected before SARS-CoV-2 vaccination. The chain carries TRBV10-3 and TRBJ2-5; a possible D gene is TRBD1 (6 bases). This sequence was found in a human donor who received a COVID-19 vaccine. This CDR3 is CAIRGQTFSGETQYF. For the CDR3, the DNA is TGTGCCATCAGAGGACAGACCTTTTCAGGAGAGACCCAGTACTTC.